The 28 T cell receptor beta chains below were found in one sample sequenced in a study of identifying expanded T cells in peripheral blood (dated by TCRdb to about 2019). Receptor amplification or capture employed the immunoSEQ multiplex PCR assay. Drawn from immuneACCESS, this table holds only the in-frame rearrangements with V and J called that TCRdb kept. Clones are partly lost; checked studies trace under half to an unresolved V gene and leave the rest unexplained. Present in this sample are about 97,000 clones, 70% to 90% of which were seen just once. The top ten clonotypes cover roughly 14% of the sample. The sequenced sample was blood. The receptor set was obtained from a person aged 18-70 years in good health.

This rearrangement joins TRBV6-5 to TRBJ1-1; D not resolved. V lost 0 bases and J lost 1, with 6 bases in between. The CDR3 runs 14 residues. Germline CDR1 and CDR2: MNHEY and SVGAGI. CDR3 in amino acids: CASSYSWQNTEAFF. The CDR3 DNA reads TGTGCCAGCAGTTACTCCTGGCAGAACACTGAAGCTTTCTTT.

This chain joins TRBV19 and TRBJ2-7; 8 bases line up with TRBD1. CDR1 and CDR2 (germline): LNHDA, SQIVND (reference sequence). CDR3 size: 14 residues. V gave up 5 bases and J gave up 3 bases; unmatched junction bases: 6. The CDR3 region is CASSPRQGNYEQYF. The DNA of the CDR3 is TGTGCCAGTAGTCCCAGACAGGGGAACTACGAGCAGTACTTC.

This clone was picked up one time. The V and J genes are TRBV19 and TRBJ1-4; the D is unclear. Deletions cut 5 bases from V and 6 bases from J, with 10 bases between. This CDR3 spans 13 amino acids. Per the germline V gene, CDR1 is LNHDA and CDR2 is SQIVND (reference sequence). CDR3 region: CASSSGEYEKLFF. Written as DNA, the CDR3 is TGTGCCAGTAGTTCCGGGGAATATGAAAAACTGTTTTTT.

The V call is TRBV19, the J call TRBJ2-5; a possible D gene is TRBD1 (6 bases). Germline lookup yields CDR1 LNHDA and CDR2 SQIVND (reference sequence). Trimming cost V 1 base and J 5 bases, with 14 bases left between them. The CDR3 length is 15 residues. The CDR3 DNA is TGTGCCAGTAGTATAGTGGGACACCTAGGGGAGACCCAGTACTTC. Its translation is CASSIVGHLGETQYF.

The chain uses TRBV18 and TRBJ2-7; D is possibly TRBD1 or TRBD2 (7 bases each). The germline gives CDR1 KGHSH, CDR2 LQKENI. The CDR3 is made up of 13 amino acids. V was trimmed by 8 bases and J by 3 bases, leaving 14 bases between them. The CDR3 sequence: CASHTGEGYEQYF. As DNA, the CDR3 is TGTGCCAGCCATACAGGGGAGGGCTACGAGCAGTACTTC. The entire variable domain, with the rest obtained from reference TRBV18 and TRBJ2-7, is as follows: NAGVMQNPRHLVRRRGQEARLRCSPMKGHSHVYWYRQLPEEGLKFMVYLQKENIIDESGMPKERFSAEFPKEGPSILRIQQVVRGDSAAYFCASHTGEGYEQYFGPGTRLTVT.

The chain employs TRBV4-2 and TRBJ2-7, with a possible D match to TRBD1 (6 bases). Germline CDR1 reads LGHNA; CDR2 reads YNFKEQ. Trimming took 4 bases from V and 3 from J, leaving 7 bases between them. The CDR3 has 12 amino acids. CDR3 amino acids: CASSPDSYEQYF. The CDR3 bases are TGTGCCAGCAGCCCGGACAGCTACGAGCAGTACTTC.

The V gene is TRBV6-5, the J gene TRBJ1-3; TRBD1 might be the D (6 bases). Germline V gene lookup returns CDR1 MNHEY and CDR2 SVGAGI. The ends were cut back, 6 bases at V and 6 bases at J, with 15 bases in the middle. This CDR3 region has 14 residues. CDR3 nucleotide sequence: TGTGCCAGCAGACCACCCCGGGGGGCAAACACCATATATTTT. Protein product: CASRPPRGANTIYF.

The genes are TRBV7-3 and TRBJ2-3; no reliable D call. The ends were cut back, 5 bases at V and 0 bases at J, with 15 bases in the middle. The CDR3 has 16 amino acids. Germline V gene lookup returns CDR1 SGHTA and CDR2 FQGTGA. The CDR3 loop reads CASSPSSIRSTDTQYF. CDR3 sequence (DNA): TGTGCCAGCAGCCCGAGTTCGATTCGTAGCACAGATACGCAGTATTTT.

This rearrangement joins TRBV28 to TRBJ1-2, with D hard to call. In germline, CDR1 is MDHEN, CDR2 SYDVKM. The CDR3 has 13 amino acids. Between the trimmed V and J ends, which lost 5 bases and 5 bases, there was a span of 12 bases. CDR3 in amino acids: CASSLRTEYGYTF. In nucleotides, the CDR3 is TGTGCCAGCAGTCTAAGGACTGAATATGGCTACACCTTC.

This chain uses TRBV7-2 with TRBJ1-2, with unresolved D. V lost 1 base to trimming and J lost 3 bases, with 12 bases between them. Germline V gene sequence: CDR1 SGHTA, CDR2 FQGNSA. The CDR3 is 15 amino acids. Here the CDR3 reads CASSLGPGSDYGYTF. The DNA for the CDR3 is TGTGCCAGCAGCTTAGGACCTGGGTCGGACTATGGCTACACCTTC.

The chain combines TRBV11-3 with TRBJ2-2, with D hard to call. The V gene's germline CDR1 is SGHNT and CDR2 YENEEA. The length of the CDR3 is 14 residues. Trimming took off 5 bases at V and 4 bases at J, with 11 bases between the two ends. CDR3 sequence (DNA): TGTGCCAGCAGCCCCGGTGATGGCACCGGGGAGCTGTTTTTT. This codes for CASSPGDGTGELFF.

V usage is TRBV25-1 and J usage is TRBJ2-2; 7 bases line up with TRBD1. Germline loops: CDR1 MGHDK, CDR2 SYGVNS. The CDR3 runs to 16 residues. V trimming: 2 bases; J trimming: 11 bases; junction bases outside the gene matches: 14. The CDR3 region has the DNA TGTGCCAGCAGTGAACTCGGCAGGGGGTACGAGGGTGAGCTGTTTTTT. This translates into CASSELGRGYEGELFF.

The J gene is TRBJ1-5, the V gene TRBV6-5, with TRBD1 matching 8 bases. V dropped 0 bases and J dropped 2; count of bases not matched to a gene: 0. Germline assignment: CDR1 MNHEY and CDR2 SVGAGI. The CDR3 contains 15 residues. The CDR3 loop is CASSYSGQGNQPQHF. The CDR3, as DNA: TGTGCCAGCAGTTACTCGGGACAGGGCAATCAGCCCCAGCATTTT.

The chain couples TRBV15 to TRBJ2-7; 7 positions agree with TRBD2. Germline loops: CDR1 LNHNV, CDR2 YYDKDF (reference sequence). This CDR3 has 15 residues. Germline trimming cut 0 bases from V and 4 bases from J; bases unmatched to any gene: 6. The CDR3 coding sequence is TGTGCCACCAGCAGAGATTGGCTAGCGGCGTACGAGCAGTACTTC. Its protein is CATSRDWLAAYEQYF. Full variable domain (remainder filled in from reference TRBV15 and TRBJ2-7): DAMVIQNPRYQVTQFGKPVTLSCSQTLNHNVMYWYQQKSSQAPKLLFHYYDKDFNNEADTPDNFQSRRPNTSFCFLDIRSPGLGDTAMYLCATSRDWLAAYEQYFGPGTRLTVT.

This clone showed up just once. The chain has TRBV16 and TRBJ1-1, with 7 nucleotides matching TRBD1. Germline loops: CDR1 KGHSY, CDR2 FQNENV. After removal of 3 bases from V and 5 bases from J, the junction contained 6 bases not matched to a gene. The CDR3 sequence is 14 residues long. As DNA, the CDR3 is TGTGCCAGCAGCCAGGACAGGATAGGGACTGAAGCTTTCTTT. It yields the protein CASSQDRIGTEAFF.

This chain joins TRBV7-9 and TRBJ2-7; D gene unclear. Between the trimmed V and J ends, which lost 7 bases and 10 bases, there was a span of 23 bases. The CDR3 totals 14 residues. CDR1 and CDR2 from the germline V gene are SEHNR and FQNEAQ (reference sequence). The CDR3 coding sequence is TGTGCCAGCACCAACCTTTCCCCGCCCACTATACAGTACTTC. This codes for CASTNLSPPTIQYF.

This sequence joins TRBV5-1 and TRBJ1-5; D remains unclear. The CDR3 is 12 residues long. V lost 2 bases and J lost 6, with 6 bases in between. The germline CDR1 and CDR2 sequences are SGHRS and YFSETQ. The CDR3 loop is CASSFGPQPQHF. CDR3 nucleotides: TGCGCCAGCAGCTTTGGTCCTCAGCCCCAGCATTTT.

This clone was recorded a few times. V gene TRBV28 combines with J gene TRBJ1-5, with D perhaps TRBD1 (5 bases). Germline V gives CDR1 MDHEN, CDR2 SYDVKM. The CDR3 is made up of 13 amino acids. Trimming removed 9 bases from V and 9 bases from J, with 18 bases in between. CDR3 sequence (DNA): TGTGCCAGTACAGAGGAAAGGGGAGGGCCCCAGCATTTT. Its translation: CASTEERGGPQHF.

The J gene is TRBJ1-1, the V gene TRBV7-9, with TRBD1 matching 8 bases. The germline CDR1 and CDR2 sequences are SEHNR and FQNEAQ (reference sequence). Losses at the gene ends were 5 bases for V and 5 bases for J; bases not matched to a gene: 4. This CDR3 region has 13 residues. The CDR3: CASSDRGETEAFF. The CDR3 DNA is TGTGCCAGCAGCGACAGGGGAGAGACTGAAGCTTTCTTT.

Comments on this clone: The same CDR3 is also encoded by other DNA sequences in this sample. The chain couples TRBV19 to TRBJ1-3; D uncertain. The CDR3 is made up of 14 amino acids. CDR1 LNHDA and CDR2 SQIVND come from the germline V gene (reference sequence). Trimming took off 3 bases at V and 0 bases at J, with 6 bases between the two ends. The CDR3 DNA reads as TGTGCCAGTAGTATTCAAAGCTCTGGAAACACCATATATTTT. The encoded protein is CASSIQSSGNTIYF.

The chain is built from TRBV10-3 and TRBJ2-1; 7 nucleotides match TRBD2. With 9 bases clipped from V and 0 bases from J, the junction kept 8 bases outside the gene matches. Germline assignment: CDR1 ENHRY and CDR2 SYGVKD. The CDR3 has 15 amino acids. The CDR3 DNA reads as TGTGCCATTGGGGACGGGACTATCTCCTACAATGAGCAGTTCTTC. Its translation: CAIGDGTISYNEQFF.

This clone was found a few times. The gene calls are TRBV7-3 and TRBJ1-3; perhaps TRBD1 as D (5 bases). Germline V gene sequence: CDR1 SGHTA, CDR2 FQGTGA. V was shortened by 6 bases and J by 3 bases, with 9 bases between the two germline ends. The CDR3 is 13 residues long. In DNA, the CDR3 is TGTGCCAGCAGTTGGGACCGTGGAAACACCATATATTTT. This sequence encodes CASSWDRGNTIYF.

The V call is TRBV11-2, the J call TRBJ1-5, with 10 bases matching TRBD1. The CDR3 has 16 residues. The trim removed 1 base at V and 2 bases at J, leaving 2 bases unmatched. CDR1 SGHAT and CDR2 FQNNGV come from the germline V gene. In DNA, the CDR3 is TGTGCCAGCAGCTTAGGGGGGACAGGGGGCAATCAGCCCCAGCATTTT. This translates into CASSLGGTGGNQPQHF.

The chain joins TRBV9 to TRBJ1-4, with D perhaps TRBD1 (5 bases). The ends were cut back, 1 base at V and 7 bases at J, with 14 bases in the middle. Per the germline V gene, CDR1 is SGDLS and CDR2 is YYNGEE. The CDR3 loop spans 15 amino acids. CDR3: CASSVRGTFSEKLFF. CDR3 nucleotides: TGTGCCAGCAGCGTAAGAGGGACGTTTTCTGAAAAACTGTTTTTT.

V usage is TRBV28 and J usage is TRBJ1-2, with TRBD1 as a possible D gene (5 bases). In germline, CDR1 is MDHEN, CDR2 SYDVKM. The CDR3 covers 17 residues. With 3 bases removed from V and 1 base from J, the gap between germline ends came to 18 bases. CDR3 protein: CASSFRRGVIYNYGYTF. CDR3 nucleotides: TGTGCCAGCAGTTTCCGGAGGGGAGTAATCTATAACTATGGCTACACCTTC.

The genes are TRBV7-8 and TRBJ2-7; 8 bases fit TRBD1. The CDR3 is made up of 13 amino acids. V lost 1 base, J lost 6 bases, and 2 bases stayed unmatched. CDR1 is SGHVS, CDR2 FQNEAQ, per germline. CDR3: CASSLGQGREQYF. As DNA, the CDR3 is TGTGCCAGCAGCTTAGGACAGGGGCGCGAGCAGTACTTC.

The rearrangement uses TRBV18 and TRBJ2-4; D call uncertain. This CDR3 contains 15 residues. Looked up from germline, CDR1 is KGHSH and CDR2 is LQKENI. Trimming cost V 3 bases and J 6 bases, with 15 bases left between them. The CDR3 here is CASSPPEGSINIQYF. DNA of the CDR3: TGTGCCAGCTCACCCCCTGAAGGGTCGATAAACATTCAGTACTTC.

This sequence joins TRBV6-6 and TRBJ2-7; 10 nucleotides match TRBD1. The length of the CDR3 is 15 residues. Germline V gene sequence: CDR1 MNHNY, CDR2 SVGAGI (reference sequence). Germline trimming cut 2 bases from V and 4 bases from J; bases unmatched to any gene: 5. The CDR3 bases are TGTGCCAGCAGTTACGAGACAGGGGGCGTGTACGAGCAGTACTTC. It translates to CASSYETGGVYEQYF.